Shown below are 19 T cell receptor beta chains from a single sample sequenced in a study of blood T cell repertoires in COVID-19. Assay: immunoSEQ multiplex PCR; the TCRdb copy retains only in-frame clones and omits some. The sample includes roughly 200,000 clones, about 88% seen only once; the top ten take roughly 4%. What was sequenced was PBMCs or T cells enriched from blood (not recorded which). The receptor source for this set is a woman in her twenties or thirties who had been exposed to COVID-19.

The chain employs TRBV30 and TRBJ1-5; tentatively, D is TRBD1 (6 bases). With 3 bases removed from V and 3 bases from J, the gap between germline ends came to 18 bases. This CDR3 has 16 residues. Germline values: CDR1 GTSNPN, CDR2 SVGIG (reference sequence). The CDR3 region has the DNA TGTGCCTGGAGCAAAGGCGTCGACAGGCCCAATCAGCCCCAGCATTTT. Translating it yields CAWSKGVDRPNQPQHF.

The chain combines TRBV27 with TRBJ1-2, with TRBD1 matching over 7 bases. V lost 4 bases to trimming and J lost 8 bases; unmatched junction nucleotides: 7. The CDR3 has 13 amino acids. Germline CDR1 MNHEY, CDR2 SMNVEV (reference sequence). The DNA of the CDR3 is TGTGCCAGCAGTTCCACAGGGGCGGGAGGCTACACCTTC. It encodes CASSSTGAGGYTF.

This sequence joins TRBV19 and TRBJ1-3; no clear D gene. The germline gives CDR1 LNHDA, CDR2 SQIVND (reference sequence). The germline V and J ends were trimmed by 3 bases and 6 bases, with 12 bases remaining between them. The CDR3 loop spans 14 amino acids. CDR3 bases: TGTGCCAGTAGTATCAACGGGGAAGAAAACACCATATATTTT. The encoded protein is CASSINGEENTIYF. Based on the CDR3 plus reference TRBV19 and TRBJ1-3, the full variable domain is DGGITQSPKYLFRKEGQNVTLSCEQNLNHDAMYWYRQDPGQGLRLIYYSQIVNDFQKGDIAEGYSVSREKKESFPLTVTSAQKNPTAFYLCASSINGEENTIYFGEGSWLTVV.

The J gene is TRBJ2-2, the V gene TRBV7-7; unclear D gene. The CDR3 length is 15 residues. The V gene's germline CDR1 is SSHAT and CDR2 FNYEAQ (reference sequence). V was clipped by 2 bases and J by 1 base, with 8 bases between them. CDR3 sequence: CASSLSLGNTGELFF. The CDR3 nucleotides read TGTGCCAGCAGCTTATCCCTAGGGAACACCGGGGAGCTGTTTTTT.

This clone was counted a single time. The chain is built from TRBV6-5 and TRBJ2-2; D might be TRBD2 (6 bases). CDR1 and CDR2 (germline): MNHEY, SVGAGI. The CDR3 runs 15 residues. V was clipped by 7 bases and J by 7 bases, with 19 bases between them. In nucleotides, the CDR3 is TGTGCCAGCACTTCTGCACGGGGGTTCATCGGGGAGCTGTTTTTT. Its translation: CASTSARGFIGELFF.

In its sample, this clone was seen once. The chain combines TRBV6-5 with TRBJ2-3; D uncertain. This CDR3 is built from 13 residues. Germline CDR1 reads MNHEY; CDR2 reads SVGAGI. Trimming left V 10 bases short and J 2 bases short, with 13 bases between. The CDR3 protein is CATSSRNTDTQYF. CDR3 nucleotides: TGTGCCACCAGCTCTCGTAACACAGATACGCAGTATTTT.

This clone was recorded only once. The rearrangement uses TRBV19 and TRBJ1-3, with TRBD1 as a possible D gene (5 bases). V lost 3 bases, J lost 0 bases, and 9 bases lay in between. This CDR3 has 15 residues. Germline CDR1 and CDR2: LNHDA and SQIVND (reference sequence). The CDR3 reads CASSIQGSSGNTIYF. CDR3 nucleotide sequence: TGTGCCAGTAGTATCCAGGGCAGCTCTGGAAACACCATATATTTT.

The chain uses TRBV5-1 and TRBJ1-2; D remains ambiguous. V dropped 0 bases and J dropped 8 bases, with 17 bases sitting between them. The germline CDR1 and CDR2 sequences are SGHRS and YFSETQ. The CDR3 spans 15 residues. CDR3 region: CASSLDSPQFGGYTF. In DNA form, the CDR3 reads TGCGCCAGCAGCTTGGACAGTCCTCAATTTGGGGGCTACACCTTC.

This clone was detected once. The rearrangement links TRBV19 to TRBJ1-1, with no clear D. Trimming took off 1 base at V and 10 bases at J, with 16 bases between the two ends. Germline CDR1 is LNHDA and CDR2 is SQIVND (reference sequence). The CDR3 covers 14 residues. The CDR3 region has the DNA TGTGCCAGTAGTATAGGCCCGGCGGCCCCCAGAGCTTTCTTT. Protein: CASSIGPAAPRAFF.

The rearrangement joins TRBV19 to TRBJ2-7; D not certain. Trimming pared 2 bases from V and 4 bases from J, leaving 6 bases between. CDR1 is LNHDA, CDR2 SQIVND, per germline (reference sequence). The CDR3 length is 12 residues. This chain's CDR3 is CASSIRGYEQYF. The CDR3 nucleotides are TGTGCCAGTAGTATAAGAGGTTACGAGCAGTACTTC.

CDR3 sequence: CASSLGRGYTGELFF. CDR3 bases: TGTGCCAGCAGCTTAGGACGGGGATACACCGGGGAGCTGTTTTTT. This chain uses TRBV11-2 with TRBJ2-2; a weak D match, TRBD2 (5 bases). Germline V lookup: CDR1 SGHAT, CDR2 FQNNGV. Trimming removed 1 base at V and 3 bases at J, with 9 bases between. The CDR3 has 15 residues.

The chain links TRBV5-4 to TRBJ2-7; a weak D match, TRBD1 (6 bases). The CDR3 runs to 16 residues. The germline CDR1 and CDR2 sequences are SGHNT and YYREEE (reference sequence). The V gene lost 4 bases and the J gene lost 2 bases, with 19 bases spanning the gap. CDR3 DNA: TGTGCCAGCAGCCCCGAGCCCTCAGGGGTAGCCTACGAGCAGTACTTC. Translating it yields CASSPEPSGVAYEQYF. Complete variable domain (other parts from reference TRBV5-4 and TRBJ2-7): ETGVTQSPTHLIKTRGQQVTLRCSSQSGHNTVSWYQQALGQGPQFIFQYYREEENGRGNFPPRFSGLQFPNYSSELNVNALELDDSALYLCASSPEPSGVAYEQYFGPGTRLTVT.

The CDR3 sequence is CASGDSGTGEQYF. CDR3 in DNA: TGTGCCAGCGGGGACTCCGGAACGGGCGAGCAGTACTTC. J is TRBJ2-7 and V is TRBV28, with D perhaps matching TRBD2 (6 bases). Germline CDR1 and CDR2: MDHEN and SYDVKM. The CDR3 covers 13 residues. The germline V and J ends were trimmed by 8 bases and 6 bases, with 17 bases remaining between them.

This sequence joins TRBV29-1 and TRBJ2-7; D might be TRBD2 (7 bases). Deletions cut 8 bases from V and 3 bases from J, with 17 bases between. This CDR3 is 13 amino acids long. CDR1 is SQVTM and CDR2 is ANQGSEA in the germline V gene. The CDR3 sequence is CSTREGVNYEQYF. The DNA of the CDR3 is TGCAGCACAAGGGAGGGGGTTAACTACGAGCAGTACTTC.

The chain employs TRBV19 and TRBJ1-2; the D gene is possibly TRBD1 (6 bases). The CDR3 runs to 12 residues. From germline, CDR1 is LNHDA and CDR2 SQIVND (reference sequence). Trimming took off 8 bases at V and 2 bases at J, with 9 bases between the two ends. CDR3 in DNA: TGTGCCAGTGGTCAGGGGAACTATGGCTACACCTTC. It encodes CASGQGNYGYTF.

This chain uses TRBV18 with TRBJ2-7; D is perhaps TRBD1 (6 bases). Per the germline V gene, CDR1 is KGHSH and CDR2 is LQKENI. The CDR3 sequence is 15 residues long. Trimming removed 6 bases from V and 0 bases from J, with 15 bases in between. CDR3 residues: CASSETGEISYEQYF. The CDR3 nucleotides read TGTGCCAGCTCTGAGACAGGTGAAATCTCCTACGAGCAGTACTTC. The full variable domain, in which reference TRBV18 and TRBJ2-7 provide the parts outside the CDR3, is NAGVMQNPRHLVRRRGQEARLRCSPMKGHSHVYWYRQLPEEGLKFMVYLQKENIIDESGMPKERFSAEFPKEGPSILRIQQVVRGDSAAYFCASSETGEISYEQYFGPGTRLTVT.

This chain uses TRBV2 with TRBJ1-5; 7 bases agree with TRBD1. The germline V gene encodes CDR1 SNHLY and CDR2 FYNNEI. The CDR3 runs to 15 residues. Unmatched junction bases numbered 6, after V lost 6 bases and J lost 1 base. DNA of the CDR3: TGTGCCAGCAGCGAGGGACAGACAAGCAATCAGCCCCAGCATTTT. The encoded protein is CASSEGQTSNQPQHF.

This rearrangement joins TRBV5-1 to TRBJ2-7, with a weak D call TRBD1 (5 bases). Looked up from germline, CDR1 is SGHRS and CDR2 is YFSETQ. The V end was cut by 2 bases, the J end by 2 bases, with 8 bases between. The CDR3 covers 13 residues. CDR3 residues: CASSFDSTYEQYF. In DNA form, the CDR3 reads TGCGCCAGCAGCTTCGACAGCACCTACGAGCAGTACTTC.

The chain carries TRBV4-1 and TRBJ2-3; 7 bases are a match to TRBD2. The ends lost 0 bases at V and 3 bases at J; junction bases unmatched: 6. This CDR3 comprises 16 residues. Germline loops: CDR1 MGHRA, CDR2 YSYEKL. CDR3 region: CASSQDWERGTDTQYF. CDR3 nucleotides: TGCGCCAGCAGCCAAGATTGGGAGCGGGGAACAGATACGCAGTATTTT.